The source of this T cell receptor (beta chain) is a study of T cell responses to AZD1222 COVID-19 vaccine. Study conclusions and caveats: None of the repertoires were sampled until the peak T cell response had passed. Only 5 or 6 people who got AZD1222 tested seropositive at baseline.

The CDR3 has 13 amino acids. The V and J ends lost 5 bases and 0 bases respectively, with 8 bases between them. Germline V gene sequence: CDR1 GTSNPN, CDR2 SVGIG (reference sequence). A remark on this clone: Its antigen is currently unknown.

Produced via immunoSEQ multiplex PCR; TCRdb's table is partial and in-frame only. The table lists about 80,000 clones, roughly 88% of them singletons. The source is an adult who received the AZD1222 COVID-19 vaccine. The material was peripheral blood, obtained 28 days after the second AZD1222 dose. The chain links TRBV30 to TRBJ1-5; no clear D. The CDR3 coding sequence is TGTGCCTGGGCCGGTTCTAGCAATCAGCCCCAGCATTTT. It codes for CAWAGSSNQPQHF.